The rows below give T cell receptor beta chains drawn from one sample of a study of cytomegalovirus exposure and HLA in healthy donors. Generated by immunoSEQ multiplex PCR, the TCRdb table keeps only in-frame clones and is missing some. This sample's clone table lists 95,000 to 150,000 clones. The sequencing sample was made of PBMCs. The receptors shown here come from a man aged 40-55 years in good health and CMV-seronegative. Each CDR3 is given with its conserved first and last residue. The D gene is left open where the match is weak.

d_call: .; j_call: TRBJ1-1; v_call: TRBV6-1; cdr3_aa: CASATGLTNTEAFF; cdr3_nt: TGTGCCAGCGCGACAGGTCTTACGAACACTGAAGCTTTCTTT
d_call: .; j_call: TRBJ1-1; v_call: TRBV5-1; cdr3_aa: CASSQGRGGRAEAFF; cdr3_nt: TGCGCCAGCAGCCAAGGGAGGGGAGGGCGCGCTGAAGCTTTCTTT
d_call: .; j_call: TRBJ2-7; v_call: TRBV13; cdr3_aa: CASSLLLVLSSYEQYF; cdr3_nt: TGTGCCAGCAGCTTACTTCTCGTGCTGAGCTCCTACGAGCAGTACTTC
d_call: .; j_call: TRBJ1-3; v_call: TRBV10-3; cdr3_aa: CAISVADAGNTIYF; cdr3_nt: TGTGCCATCAGTGTGGCGGATGCTGGAAACACCATATATTTT
d_call: .; j_call: TRBJ1-5; v_call: TRBV6-1; cdr3_aa: CASRGLGNQPQHF; cdr3_nt: TGTGCCAGCAGGGGGCTGGGCAATCAGCCCCAGCATTTT
d_call: TRBD2; j_call: TRBJ2-7; v_call: TRBV2; cdr3_aa: CASSLAGGREQYF; cdr3_nt: TGTGCCAGCAGTCTAGCGGGAGGGAGGGAGCAGTACTTC
d_call: TRBD1; j_call: TRBJ1-5; v_call: TRBV2; cdr3_aa: CASSGDRDHQPQHF; cdr3_nt: TGTGCCAGCAGTGGGGACAGGGATCATCAGCCCCAGCATTTT
d_call: .; j_call: TRBJ1-1; v_call: TRBV6-5; cdr3_aa: CASVGDTEAFF; cdr3_nt: TGTGCCAGCGTAGGGGACACTGAAGCTTTCTTT
d_call: .; j_call: TRBJ2-3; v_call: TRBV27; cdr3_aa: CASKRAGNTDTQYF; cdr3_nt: TGTGCCAGCAAAAGAGCAGGGAACACAGATACGCAGTATTTT
d_call: .; j_call: TRBJ2-2; v_call: TRBV27; cdr3_aa: CASSPTVGLASNTGELFF; cdr3_nt: TGTGCCAGCAGTCCTACTGTGGGACTTGCTAGTAACACCGGGGAGCTGTTTTTT
d_call: TRBD2; j_call: TRBJ2-7; v_call: TRBV4-3; cdr3_aa: CASSQYLNSGSSIYEQYF; cdr3_nt: TGCGCCAGCAGCCAATACCTGAACAGCGGGAGTAGCATCTACGAGCAGTACTTC
d_call: .; j_call: TRBJ1-6; v_call: TRBV6-1; cdr3_aa: CASSARGGHNSPLHF; cdr3_nt: TGTGCCAGCAGTGCGCGGGGGGGTCATAATTCACCCCTCCACTTT
d_call: .; j_call: TRBJ1-2; v_call: TRBV10-3; cdr3_aa: CAISLNPGTTGGGYTF; cdr3_nt: TGTGCCATCAGTCTTAACCCCGGGACCACTGGAGGGGGCTACACCTTC
d_call: TRBD1; j_call: TRBJ2-7; v_call: TRBV11-3; cdr3_aa: CASSIRDRGYEQYF; cdr3_nt: TGTGCCAGCAGTATCCGGGACAGGGGCTACGAGCAGTACTTC
d_call: TRBD2; j_call: TRBJ2-5; v_call: TRBV19; cdr3_aa: CASSIGTSGKETQYF; cdr3_nt: TGTGCCAGTAGTATAGGGACTAGCGGGAAAGAGACCCAGTACTTC
d_call: TRBD2; j_call: TRBJ2-1; v_call: TRBV11-2; cdr3_aa: CASSRGTSGSNEQFF; cdr3_nt: TGTGCCAGCAGCCGAGGCACTAGCGGGAGTAATGAGCAGTTCTTC
d_call: .; j_call: TRBJ2-1; v_call: TRBV11-3; cdr3_aa: CASSRGGRAEQFF; cdr3_nt: TGTGCCAGCAGCAGGGGGGGCAGGGCTGAGCAGTTCTTC
d_call: .; j_call: TRBJ1-1; v_call: TRBV13; cdr3_aa: CASSLGQRNTEAFF; cdr3_nt: TGTGCCAGCAGCTTAGGACAGAGGAACACTGAAGCTTTCTTT
d_call: TRBD2; j_call: TRBJ2-2; v_call: TRBV7-9; cdr3_aa: CASSLVASGEFWTGELFF; cdr3_nt: TGTGCCAGCAGCTTAGTAGCTAGCGGGGAGTTCTGGACCGGGGAGCTGTTTTTT
d_call: .; j_call: TRBJ2-2; v_call: TRBV6-1; cdr3_aa: CASIRLVSTGELFF; cdr3_nt: TGTGCCAGCATTCGACTAGTGTCAACCGGGGAGCTGTTTTTT
d_call: .; j_call: TRBJ1-1; v_call: TRBV11-2; cdr3_aa: CASSSWAANTEAFF; cdr3_nt: TGCGCCAGCAGCTCCTGGGCCGCGAACACTGAAGCTTTCTTT
d_call: TRBD2; j_call: TRBJ2-7; v_call: TRBV11-2; cdr3_aa: CASSLEGGSSYEQYF; cdr3_nt: TGTGCCAGCAGCTTAGAGGGGGGGTCTAGCTACGAGCAGTACTTC
d_call: TRBD1; j_call: TRBJ2-1; v_call: TRBV4-1; cdr3_aa: CASSQGQGFYNEQFF; cdr3_nt: TGCGCCAGCAGCCAAGGACAGGGATTCTACAATGAGCAGTTCTTC
d_call: TRBD1; j_call: TRBJ1-2; v_call: TRBV28; cdr3_aa: CASSLRTGWGYTF; cdr3_nt: TGTGCCAGCAGTTTAAGGACAGGGTGGGGCTACACCTTC
d_call: TRBD1; j_call: TRBJ1-1; v_call: TRBV7-9; cdr3_aa: CASSRQGMNTEAFF; cdr3_nt: TGTGCCAGCAGCCGACAGGGCATGAACACTGAAGCTTTCTTT